The table lists the clone carrying this T cell receptor (beta chain) with many counts. In TCRdb, the RT-PCR reads were re-called with MiXCR into one record per CDR3 protein. The data hold more than 550,000 distinct CDR3 sequences, with approximately 15% observed a single time. V lost 7 bases, J lost 5 bases, and 6 bases lay in between. The germline gives CDR1 SQVTM, CDR2 ANQGSEA. CDR3 length: 10 residues. Material for sequencing was memory CD4+ T cells from blood. This sequence joins TRBV29-1 and TRBJ2-1; D gene ambiguous. This clonotype was sampled from a female donor in good health, serving as a healthy control. In DNA form, the CDR3 reads TGCAGCGCCTGGAACAATGAGCAGTTCTTC. Translation gives CSAWNNEQFF.